This T cell receptor beta chain was recorded in a study of shared clonotypes between healthy human individuals. As defined, naive CD8 cells were CD45RO-negative and positively selected for CCR7, with terminally differentiated effector memory CD45RA+ cells excluded. This clone was counted a single time. With V trimmed by 5 bases and J by 3 bases, 10 bases remained unmatched. CDR3 length: 16 residues. CDR1 MNHEY and CDR2 SMNVEV come from the germline V gene (reference sequence). Libraries were prepared by immunoSEQ multiplex PCR; TCRdb keeps only in-frame clonotypes and omits some of them. The table has around 600,000 clones, roughly 98% seen once.

Material for sequencing was naive CD8+ T cells sorted from blood. The V and J genes are TRBV27 and TRBJ2-7; 10 positions match TRBD1. The TCR comes from a man aged 30 to 45 in good health. The CDR3 coding sequence is TGTGCCAGCAGTCTCTCCGGGACAGGGGTTATCTACGAGCAGTACTTC. Amino acids: CASSLSGTGVIYEQYF.